Listed below are T cell receptor beta chains from one sample, sequenced in a study of blood T cells in healthy people across ages. TCRdb independently ran MiXCR on the 5' RACE reads; one entry per CDR3 protein. The sample contains about 1.8 million distinct CDR3 sequences, roughly 49% of which appear only once. Material for sequencing was blood. The receptors originated from a woman between 40 and 50 years old in good health. The CDR3 runs from the conserved cysteine through the conserved F or W. Fields, in order: J gene, V gene, D gene, clone size, CDR3 protein, CDR3 DNA. The D gene is left open where the match is weak. Clone size is shown for a subset of rows, as once, few, many or a class of expanded clone.

TRBJ1-2,TRBV20-1,.,.,CSARDRPGGYTF,TGCAGTGCTAGAGATCGACCGGGGGGCTACACCTTC
TRBJ2-2,TRBV6-5,.,.,CATWGAENTGELFF,TGTGCCACCTGGGGGGCAGAGAACACCGGGGAGCTGTTTTTT
TRBJ2-1,TRBV6-5,TRBD2,.,CASSYGQSGGGSEQFF,TGTGCCAGCAGTTATGGACAGAGCGGGGGAGGAAGTGAGCAGTTCTTC
TRBJ2-1,TRBV4-2,.,.,CASSQVTANEQFF,TGTGCCAGCAGCCAAGTAACAGCAAATGAGCAGTTCTTC
TRBJ2-1,TRBV29-1,.,.,CSVEAYQGPNEQFF,TGCAGCGTTGAAGCGTATCAGGGACCCAATGAGCAGTTCTTC
TRBJ2-7,TRBV6-2/TRBV6-3,.,.,CASSSRGTALYEQYF,TGTGCCAGCAGTTCACGGGGGACAGCCCTTTACGAGCAGTACTTC
TRBJ1-6,TRBV11-1,.,.,CASSGSTGTRRANSYNSPLHF,TGTGCCAGCAGCGGATCTACCGGGACAAGGCGCGCAAACTCCTATAATTCACCCCTCCACTTT
TRBJ1-2,TRBV5-1,TRBD1,few,CASSLEAGGGLSDGYTF,TGCGCCAGCAGCTTGGAGGCAGGGGGTGGTCTATCGGATGGCTACACCTTC
TRBJ2-3,TRBV5-1,TRBD2,few,CASSLVPTSDGTDTQYF,TGCGCCAGCAGCTTGGTCCCGACTAGCGACGGCACAGATACGCAGTATTTT
TRBJ1-2,TRBV7-2,.,.,CASSLDWGSNYGYTF,TGTGCCAGCAGCTTGGACTGGGGGTCCAACTATGGCTACACCTTC
TRBJ2-1,TRBV4-2,.,few,CASLRGSEQFF,TGTGCCAGCTTACGGGGCAGTGAGCAGTTCTTC
TRBJ2-4,TRBV12-3/TRBV12-4,.,few,CASSQEQGTAKNIQYF,TGTGCCAGCAGCCAGGAGCAGGGGACAGCCAAAAACATTCAGTACTTC
TRBJ1-2,TRBV27,.,few,CASSHREGTSGYTF,TGTGCCAGCAGTCACCGTGAGGGCACTAGTGGCTACACCTTC
TRBJ2-5,TRBV20-1,.,.,CSVPGVNEQYF,TGCAGTGTCCCCGGGGTCAATGAGCAGTACTTC
TRBJ1-1,TRBV20-1,.,many,CSARQGNTEAFF,TGCAGTGCTAGACAGGGGAACACTGAAGCTTTCTTT
TRBJ1-2,TRBV10-3,.,.,CAIGYSNYGYTF,TGTGCCATCGGGTACTCTAACTATGGCTACACCTTC
TRBJ2-5,TRBV3-1,.,few,CASSQGTGLGVTQYF,TGTGCCAGCAGCCAAGGCACAGGGTTGGGTGTGACCCAGTACTTC
TRBJ2-1,TRBV7-2,.,.,CASRRTNEQFF,TGTGCCAGCAGGAGGACCAATGAGCAGTTCTTC
TRBJ2-3,TRBV20-1,.,.,CSAREGQDTQYF,TGCAGTGCTAGAGAAGGACAAGATACGCAGTATTTT
TRBJ2-1,TRBV28,TRBD2,few,CASSFPAGGNNEQFF,TGTGCCAGCAGTTTCCCTGCGGGAGGCAACAATGAGCAGTTCTTC
TRBJ2-3,TRBV7-2,.,.,CASSSRRGESTDTQYF,TGTGCCAGCAGCTCACGGAGAGGGGAGTCTACAGATACGCAGTATTTT
TRBJ2-1,TRBV28,TRBD2,.,CASSSGLAGGRHNEQFF,TGTGCCAGCAGTAGCGGACTAGCGGGGGGCAGACACAATGAGCAGTTCTTC